These T cell receptor beta chains were read from a single sample in a study of cytomegalovirus exposure and HLA in healthy donors. Generated by immunoSEQ multiplex PCR, the TCRdb table keeps only in-frame clones and is missing some. Of 150,000 to 200,000 clones in the sample, 84% are singletons; the top ten hold over 2%. Sequencing input: PBMCs. These TCRs come from a woman in her forties or fifties in good health and CMV-seropositive. Each CDR3 is given without its conserved first and last residue.

TRBJ1-4	TRBV30	AWKWGQGDEKLF
TRBJ1-1	TRBV7-2	ASNRRGGDEAF
TRBJ2-1	TRBV7-9	ASSSLTSPEQF
TRBJ1-2	TRBV7-2	ASSRTGNYGYT
TRBJ2-7	TRBV2	ASKGQVLYEQY
TRBJ2-1	TRBV5-1	ASRDNTYNEQF
TRBJ1-5	TRBV7-8	ASGTGQNQPQH
TRBJ1-5	TRBV4-2	ASSRGSGTADGRQPQH
TRBJ2-5	TRBV15	ATSIRDIGETQY
TRBJ2-3	TRBV5-6	ASSPGGQGVGYTQY
TRBJ2-7	TRBV5-1	ASSSQGAGEQY
TRBJ2-1	TRBV7-2	ASSLDKLAGGLGEQF
TRBJ2-2	TRBV5-1	ASSLAAGDTGELF
TRBJ1-5	TRBV6-5	ASSYSSRSNQPQH
TRBJ1-5	TRBV2	ASSGDFNQPQH
TRBJ2-7	TRBV27	ASSPGSLYEQY
TRBJ2-5	TRBV5-1	ASSFTGTSEETQY
TRBJ2-2	TRBV21-1	ASAATGDPGELF
TRBJ2-2	TRBV27	ASSPPFGTGNTGELF
TRBJ2-7	TRBV5-1	ASSLEPAGQGPSYEQY
TRBJ1-2	TRBV15	ATSRDLRNYGYT
TRBJ2-6	TRBV10-1	ASSSSGANVLT
TRBJ2-2	TRBV7-2	ASSSGLAGPTGELF
TRBJ2-5	TRBV27	ASSSRLAGAPGTQY
TRBJ2-4	TRBV5-4	ASSSSGVENIQY
TRBJ2-7	TRBV7-9	ASSLVRTSTHEQY
TRBJ1-1	TRBV15	ATRLEWTGEAF
TRBJ2-1	TRBV7-9	ASSLVSGYNEQF
TRBJ2-5	TRBV6-6	ASAGKDSRQY